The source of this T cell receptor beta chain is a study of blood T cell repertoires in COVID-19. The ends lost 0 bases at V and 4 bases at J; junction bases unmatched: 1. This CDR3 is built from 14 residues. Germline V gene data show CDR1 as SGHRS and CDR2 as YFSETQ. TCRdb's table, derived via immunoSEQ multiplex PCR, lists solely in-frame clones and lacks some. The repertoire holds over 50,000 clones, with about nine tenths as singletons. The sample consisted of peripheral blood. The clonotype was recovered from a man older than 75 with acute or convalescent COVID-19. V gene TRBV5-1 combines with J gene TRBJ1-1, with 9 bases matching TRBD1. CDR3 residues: CASSLGQGGTEAFF. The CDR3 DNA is TGCGCCAGCAGCTTGGGACAGGGGGGCACTGAAGCTTTCTTT.